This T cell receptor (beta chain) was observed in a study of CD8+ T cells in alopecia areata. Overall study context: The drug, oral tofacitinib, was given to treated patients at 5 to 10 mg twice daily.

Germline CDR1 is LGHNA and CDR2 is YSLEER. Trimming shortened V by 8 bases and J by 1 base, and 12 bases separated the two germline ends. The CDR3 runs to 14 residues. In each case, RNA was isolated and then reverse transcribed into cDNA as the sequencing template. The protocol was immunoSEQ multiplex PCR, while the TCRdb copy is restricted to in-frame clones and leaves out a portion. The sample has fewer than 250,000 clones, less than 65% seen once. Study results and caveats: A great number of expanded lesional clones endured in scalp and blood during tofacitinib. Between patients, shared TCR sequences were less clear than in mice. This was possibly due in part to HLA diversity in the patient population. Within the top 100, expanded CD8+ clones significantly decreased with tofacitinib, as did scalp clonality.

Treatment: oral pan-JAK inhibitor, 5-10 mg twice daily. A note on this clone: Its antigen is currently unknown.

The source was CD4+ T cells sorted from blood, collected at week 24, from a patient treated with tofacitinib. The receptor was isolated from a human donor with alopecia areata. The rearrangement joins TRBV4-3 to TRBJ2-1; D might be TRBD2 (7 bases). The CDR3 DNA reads TGCGCCAGCCGGGGGGCCATGTCCTACAATGAGCAGTTCTTC. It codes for CASRGAMSYNEQFF.